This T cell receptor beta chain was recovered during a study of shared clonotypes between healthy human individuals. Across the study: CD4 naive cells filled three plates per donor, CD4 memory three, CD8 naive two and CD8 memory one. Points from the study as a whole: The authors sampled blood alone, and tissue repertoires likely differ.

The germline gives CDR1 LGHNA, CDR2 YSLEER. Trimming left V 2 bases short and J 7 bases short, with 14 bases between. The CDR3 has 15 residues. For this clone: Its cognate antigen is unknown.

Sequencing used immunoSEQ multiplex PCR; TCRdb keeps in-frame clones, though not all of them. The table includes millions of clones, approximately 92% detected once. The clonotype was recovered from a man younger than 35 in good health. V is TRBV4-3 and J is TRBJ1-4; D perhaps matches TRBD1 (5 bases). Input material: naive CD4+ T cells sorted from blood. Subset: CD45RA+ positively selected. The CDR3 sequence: CASSQYSGGSEKLFF. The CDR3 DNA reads TGCGCCAGCAGCCAATACTCCGGGGGGAGTGAAAAACTGTTTTTT.